The rows below give T cell receptor beta chains drawn from one sample of a study of beta chain features in type 1 diabetes. The protocol was immunoSEQ multiplex PCR, while the TCRdb copy is restricted to in-frame clones and leaves out a portion. Altogether roughly 450,000 clones are present, around 13% being singletons, with the ten largest covering under 0.04%. The source material was naive CD4+ T cells from blood. These TCRs come from a man in his thirties or forties in good health. Each CDR3 is given with its conserved first and last residue. A D gene is named only where the DNA matches it firmly. Clone size is not always given. Where it is, it says once, few, many or a class for expanded clones.

abundance,v_gene,d_gene,j_gene,CDR3aa,CDR3nt
-,TRBV5-1,TRBD2,TRBJ2-5,CASSWSGSEETQYF,TGCGCCAGCAGCTGGAGCGGGAGTGAAGAGACCCAGTACTTC
-,TRBV25-1,TRBD2,TRBJ2-3,CASQTSREIKQYF,TGTGCCAGTCAGACTAGCAGAGAGATAAAGCAGTATTTT
-,TRBV5-1,-,TRBJ2-1,CASSLTGFIYNEQFF,TGCGCCAGCAGCTTGACAGGTTTTATTTACAATGAGCAGTTCTTC
-,TRBV30,-,TRBJ1-2,CAWSETRGKDYGYTF,TGTGCCTGGAGCGAAACCCGGGGAAAGGACTATGGCTACACCTTC
few,TRBV10-3,TRBD1,TRBJ2-7,CAITVFGLPGQGAYEQYF,TGTGCCATCACAGTATTTGGGTTACCGGGACAGGGGGCCTACGAGCAGTACTTC
few,TRBV6-5,-,TRBJ2-4,CASSLGGFADIQYF,TGTGCCAGCAGCCTGGGAGGTTTTGCTGACATTCAGTACTTC
-,TRBV9,TRBD1,TRBJ1-1,CASSVGKGAGTEAFF,TGTGCCAGCAGCGTAGGTAAGGGGGCCGGCACTGAAGCTTTCTTT
-,TRBV27,-,TRBJ2-5,CAMGGVAQYF,TGTGCCATGGGGGGTGTGGCCCAGTACTTC
few,TRBV2,-,TRBJ2-3,CASSDRQAPSTDTQYF,TGTGCCAGCAGTGACAGACAGGCCCCTAGCACAGATACGCAGTATTTT
few,TRBV6-5,TRBD1,TRBJ2-1,CASSFRQGRYNEQFF,TGTGCCAGCAGCTTTCGACAGGGGAGATACAATGAGCAGTTCTTC
few,TRBV5-1,-,TRBJ1-1,CASATEGLEAFF,TGCGCCAGCGCGACGGAAGGGCTGGAAGCTTTCTTT
-,TRBV11-2,TRBD1,TRBJ2-1,CASSSSRDRVEFF,TGTGCCAGCAGCTCGAGCCGGGACAGGGTTGAATTCTTC
few,TRBV11-2,-,TRBJ1-4,CASSLGEAEKLFF,TGTGCCAGCAGCTTAGGCGAAGCGGAAAAACTGTTTTTT
-,TRBV11-3,-,TRBJ2-2,CASSYNTGELFF,TGTGCCAGCAGCTACAACACCGGGGAGCTGTTTTTT
-,TRBV7-6,TRBD1,TRBJ2-5,CASSLLAGTGDGRETQYF,TGTGCCAGCAGCCTATTAGCCGGGACAGGGGATGGTCGAGAGACCCAGTACTTC
-,TRBV4-2,-,TRBJ2-1,CASSQDGQADEQFF,TGTGCCAGCAGCCAAGACGGTCAGGCAGATGAGCAGTTCTTC
-,TRBV21-1,-,TRBJ2-1,CASSKEQDRGRPYYNEQFF,TGTGCCAGCAGCAAAGAGCAGGACAGGGGGCGTCCTTACTACAATGAGCAGTTCTTC
-,TRBV27,-,TRBJ1-2,CASSLSQANYGYTF,TGTGCCAGCAGTTTGAGCCAGGCAAACTATGGCTACACCTTC
few,TRBV5-1,-,TRBJ1-1,CASSLRRDTEAFF,TGCGCCAGCAGCTTGCGCAGGGACACTGAAGCTTTCTTT
-,TRBV5-1,-,TRBJ2-5,CASSALQETQYF,TGCGCCAGCAGCGCCCTCCAAGAGACCCAGTACTTC
-,TRBV30,-,TRBJ1-5,CAWSSPQGISNQPQHF,TGTGCCTGGAGCTCGCCCCAGGGGATAAGCAATCAGCCCCAGCATTTT
few,TRBV7-2,-,TRBJ1-3,CASSFDSSGNTIYF,TGTGCCAGCAGCTTCGACAGCTCTGGAAACACCATATATTTT
few,TRBV9,TRBD2,TRBJ2-5,CASTRAGGLQETQYF,TGTGCCAGCACCCGAGCGGGAGGCCTCCAAGAGACCCAGTACTTC
few,TRBV5-4,-,TRBJ2-5,CASSVGTDETQYF,TGTGCCAGCAGCGTAGGGACGGATGAGACCCAGTACTTC
few,TRBV11-2,-,TRBJ2-7,CASSLRQSYEQYF,TGTGCCAGCAGCTTAAGACAGAGCTACGAGCAGTACTTC
-,TRBV7-9,TRBD1,TRBJ1-1,CASSLRDRGTEAFF,TGTGCCAGCAGCCTCAGGGACAGGGGGACTGAAGCTTTCTTT
few,TRBV19,TRBD1,TRBJ2-1,CASSSWDRDNEQFF,TGTGCCAGTAGTTCTTGGGACAGGGACAATGAGCAGTTCTTC
few,TRBV3-1/TRBV3-2,-,TRBJ2-7,CASSQAVYF,TGTGCCAGCAGCCAAGCTGTCTACTTC
few,TRBV30,-,TRBJ1-1,CAWSVIQLTFF,TGTGCCTGGAGTGTAATACAGCTGACTTTCTTT
-,TRBV7-2,TRBD2,TRBJ2-5,CASSPRVLAGLETQYF,TGTGCCAGCAGCCCAAGGGTACTAGCGGGGCTAGAGACCCAGTACTTC
few,TRBV30,-,TRBJ1-1,CAWSGGFDTEAFF,TGTGCCTGGAGTGGAGGGTTCGACACTGAAGCTTTCTTT
few,TRBV9,TRBD2,TRBJ2-5,CASSTWTGGQETQYF,TGTGCCAGCAGCACTTGGACGGGGGGTCAGGAGACCCAGTACTTC
few,TRBV7-2,-,TRBJ1-2,CASTSRTGIGGYTF,TGTGCCAGCACCTCACGAACAGGGATAGGAGGCTACACCTTC
-,TRBV20-1,-,TRBJ2-7,CSARSVDEQYF,TGCAGTGCTAGATCAGTCGACGAGCAGTACTTC
few,TRBV4-3,-,TRBJ2-6,CASSQVRASGANVLTF,TGCGCCAGCAGCCAAGTCCGCGCCTCTGGGGCCAACGTCCTGACTTTC
few,TRBV7-9,-,TRBJ1-4,CASSLVGEKLFF,TGTGCCAGCAGCTTAGTAGGGGAAAAACTGTTTTTT
few,TRBV7-7,TRBD2,TRBJ2-1,CASSTGRVSLGGSVFNEQFF,TGTGCTAGCAGCACGGGCAGGGTGTCTCTAGGCGGGAGTGTTTTCAATGAGCAGTTCTTC
few,TRBV12-5,-,TRBJ1-5,CASGLVLGGSNQPQHF,TGTGCTAGTGGTTTGGTATTAGGGGGTAGCAATCAGCCCCAGCATTTT
-,TRBV7-9,TRBD1,TRBJ2-5,CASSSWTGGEETQYF,TGTGCCAGCAGCTCCTGGACAGGGGGCGAAGAGACCCAGTACTTC
-,TRBV5-1,-,TRBJ1-1,CASSLIALGGGTEAFF,TGCGCCAGCAGCTTGATCGCGTTGGGTGGCGGCACTGAAGCTTTCTTT
-,TRBV30,TRBD1,TRBJ1-1,CAWSVQGLGKTEAFF,TGTGCCTGGAGTGTACAGGGGTTAGGGAAAACTGAAGCTTTCTTT
few,TRBV7-9,TRBD2,TRBJ2-3,CASSRGLASTDTQYF,TGTGCCAGCAGCCGGGGACTAGCGAGCACAGATACGCAGTATTTT
-,TRBV19,TRBD1,TRBJ1-2,CASSIAGQGYGYTF,TGTGCCAGTAGTATCGCGGGACAGGGCTATGGCTACACCTTC
-,TRBV11-3,TRBD1,TRBJ2-3,CASSSTPNRGRADTQYF,TGTGCCAGCAGCTCAACCCCTAACAGGGGGCGTGCGGATACGCAGTATTTT
few,TRBV5-1,-,TRBJ2-7,CASSLDVSKTYEQYF,TGCGCCAGCAGCTTGGACGTCAGTAAAACCTACGAGCAGTACTTC
-,TRBV15,-,TRBJ1-5,CATSRGYTTGSYQPQHF,TGTGCCACCAGCAGAGGTTATACCACCGGGAGCTATCAGCCCCAGCATTTT